These T cell receptor beta chains were read from a single sample in a study of blood T cell repertoires in COVID-19. Method: immunoSEQ multiplex PCR; TCRdb's copy keeps in-frame clones and lacks some. The table lists tens of thousands of clones, 82% of them singletons, with 12% to 15% in the top ten. Sequences were obtained from peripheral blood. The receptors originated from a human donor with acute or convalescent COVID-19. The donor label of this sample is uncertain. Each CDR3 is given with its conserved first and last residue. The order of the fields is J gene, CDR3 length, D gene, V gene, clone size, CDR3 protein, CDR3 DNA. A D gene is named only where the DNA matches it firmly. Some rows mark clone size as missing; the rest say once, few, many or name a class of expanded clone.

J: TRBJ2-1; length: 12; D: -; V: TRBV7-8; size: -; CDR3: CASSLFNNEQFF; DNA: TGTGCCAGCAGCCTGTTTAACAATGAGCAGTTCTTC
J: TRBJ2-2; length: 14; D: -; V: TRBV2; size: once; CDR3: CASSEGLLTGELFF; DNA: TGTGCCAGCAGTGAAGGGCTCTTGACCGGGGAGCTGTTTTTT
J: TRBJ1-3; length: 13; D: -; V: TRBV25-1; size: -; CDR3: CASRRGGENTIYF; DNA: TGTGCCAGCAGGAGGGGGGGCGAGAACACCATATATTTT
J: TRBJ2-3; length: 14; D: TRBD2; V: TRBV5-8; size: -; CDR3: CASKLAGGPDTQYF; DNA: TGTGCCAGTAAACTAGCGGGAGGGCCAGATACGCAGTATTTT
J: TRBJ1-2; length: 16; D: -; V: TRBV15; size: -; CDR3: CATSRDSDGDLRGYTF; DNA: TGTGCCACCAGCAGAGATTCTGACGGAGATTTGAGGGGCTACACCTTC
J: TRBJ1-1; length: 14; D: -; V: TRBV7-2; size: -; CDR3: CASSLRTTNTEAFF; DNA: TGTGCCAGCAGCTTACGGACAACGAACACTGAAGCTTTCTTT
J: TRBJ2-7; length: 14; D: -; V: TRBV14; size: -; CDR3: CASSPGWAVYEQYF; DNA: TGTGCCAGCAGCCCCGGCTGGGCAGTCTACGAGCAGTACTTC
J: TRBJ1-2; length: 18; D: -; V: TRBV4-2; size: -; CDR3: CASSQELPSTGGSYGYTF; DNA: TGTGCCAGCAGCCAAGAACTACCTTCTACGGGCGGGAGTTATGGCTACACCTTC
J: TRBJ1-5; length: 16; D: TRBD1; V: TRBV27; size: -; CDR3: CASRTGGGFSNQPQHF; DNA: TGTGCCAGCCGTACAGGGGGCGGATTTAGCAATCAGCCCCAGCATTTT
J: TRBJ1-2; length: 13; D: TRBD1; V: TRBV5-1; size: -; CDR3: CASSPTGVDGCTF; DNA: TGCGCCAGCAGCCCGACAGGGGTTGATGGCTGCACCTTC
J: TRBJ2-7; length: 13; D: -; V: TRBV3-1/TRBV3-2; size: -; CDR3: CASSQLGAGEQYF; DNA: TGTGCCAGCAGCCAATTAGGGGCTGGCGAGCAGTACTTC
J: TRBJ2-1; length: 13; D: TRBD2; V: TRBV6-5; size: once; CDR3: CASKGGSGYEQFF; DNA: TGTGCCAGCAAGGGCGGGAGTGGGTATGAGCAGTTCTTC
J: TRBJ1-1; length: 13; D: -; V: TRBV11-2; size: -; CDR3: CASSLGGGSEAFF; DNA: TGTGCCAGCAGCTTAGGAGGCGGGTCTGAAGCTTTCTTT
J: TRBJ2-7; length: 14; D: TRBD1; V: TRBV14; size: -; CDR3: CASSQGTGPYEQYF; DNA: TGTGCCAGCAGCCAAGGGACAGGGCCCTACGAGCAGTACTTC
J: TRBJ2-2; length: 13; D: -; V: TRBV9; size: -; CDR3: CASRGENTGELFF; DNA: TGTGCCAGCAGAGGGGAGAACACCGGGGAGCTGTTTTTT
J: TRBJ2-2; length: 14; D: TRBD1; V: TRBV7-2; size: -; CDR3: CASRGQGAGGELFF; DNA: TGTGCCAGCAGGGGACAGGGGGCCGGCGGGGAGCTGTTTTTT
J: TRBJ1-6; length: 14; D: -; V: TRBV7-2; size: -; CDR3: CASSTVGGNSPLHF; DNA: TGTGCCAGCAGCACCGTCGGGGGTAATTCACCCCTCCACTTT
J: TRBJ2-2; length: 16; D: -; V: TRBV3-1/TRBV3-2; size: -; CDR3: CASSQDAGSNTGELFF; DNA: TGTGCCAGCAGCCAAGATGCGGGCAGCAACACCGGGGAGCTGTTTTTT
J: TRBJ2-2; length: 15; D: TRBD1; V: TRBV2; size: -; CDR3: CASSERRGTGGELFF; DNA: TGTGCCAGCAGTGAAAGGCGCGGGACAGGCGGGGAGCTGTTTTTT
J: TRBJ2-7; length: 12; D: -; V: TRBV7-9; size: -; CDR3: CASSYSGNEQYF; DNA: TGTGCCAGCAGTTACTCAGGGAACGAGCAGTACTTC
J: TRBJ1-1; length: 13; D: TRBD1; V: TRBV7-9; size: -; CDR3: CASSTGGTTEAFF; DNA: TGTGCCAGCAGTACAGGGGGTACCACTGAAGCTTTCTTT
J: TRBJ1-5; length: 13; D: -; V: TRBV6-5; size: -; CDR3: CASRTEYNQPQHF; DNA: TGTGCCAGCAGGACAGAGTACAATCAGCCCCAGCATTTT
J: TRBJ2-4; length: 14; D: -; V: TRBV5-5; size: -; CDR3: CASSLKTGQNIQYF; DNA: TGTGCCAGCAGCTTGAAGACAGGCCAAAACATTCAGTACTTC
J: TRBJ1-1; length: 13; D: -; V: TRBV7-7; size: -; CDR3: CASSSRENTEAFF; DNA: TGTGCCAGCAGCTCTCGAGAGAACACTGAAGCTTTCTTT
J: TRBJ2-3; length: 14; D: -; V: TRBV28; size: -; CDR3: CASSLAGATDTQYF; DNA: TGTGCCAGCAGTTTAGCGGGGGCCACAGATACGCAGTATTTT
J: TRBJ2-2; length: 14; D: TRBD1; V: TRBV19; size: -; CDR3: CASIRTGLTGELFF; DNA: TGTGCCAGTATCCGGACAGGCCTCACCGGGGAGCTGTTTTTT
J: TRBJ2-7; length: 15; D: -; V: TRBV7-2; size: -; CDR3: CASTSGGPLFYEQYF; DNA: TGTGCCAGCACCTCCGGGGGGCCACTCTTCTACGAGCAGTACTTC
J: TRBJ1-5; length: 13; D: TRBD1; V: TRBV28; size: -; CDR3: CASRDRGNQPQHF; DNA: TGTGCCAGCAGGGACAGGGGCAATCAGCCCCAGCATTTT
J: TRBJ2-2; length: 11; D: -; V: TRBV6-5; size: -; CDR3: CASFSTGELFF; DNA: TGTGCCAGTTTTAGCACCGGGGAGCTGTTTTTT
J: TRBJ1-6; length: 16; D: TRBD1; V: TRBV28; size: once; CDR3: CAIQFIRGDYNSPLHF; DNA: TGTGCCATACAGTTTATCAGGGGGGACTATAATTCACCCCTCCACTTT
J: TRBJ2-7; length: 15; D: TRBD2; V: TRBV6-5; size: -; CDR3: CASTLSRAGAYEQYF; DNA: TGTGCCAGCACCCTAAGTCGGGCGGGAGCCTACGAGCAGTACTTC
J: TRBJ1-1; length: 13; D: -; V: TRBV6-5; size: -; CDR3: CASSYLRNTEAFF; DNA: TGTGCCAGCAGTTACCTCAGGAACACTGAAGCTTTCTTT
J: TRBJ2-2; length: 14; D: -; V: TRBV29-1; size: once; CDR3: CSVGLPRNTGELFF; DNA: TGCAGCGTGGGCCTCCCGAGGAACACCGGGGAGCTGTTTTTT
J: TRBJ1-2; length: 15; D: -; V: TRBV5-5; size: -; CDR3: CASSLTDTSYYGYTF; DNA: TGTGCCAGCAGTCTCACGGACACTTCTTACTATGGCTACACCTTC
J: TRBJ1-4; length: 14; D: TRBD1; V: TRBV13; size: few; CDR3: CASSGQATNEKLFF; DNA: TGTGCCAGCAGCGGACAGGCAACTAATGAAAAACTGTTTTTT
J: TRBJ1-2; length: 15; D: TRBD1; V: TRBV24-1; size: -; CDR3: CATSEPGTGNYGYTF; DNA: TGTGCCACCAGTGAACCCGGGACAGGGAACTATGGCTACACCTTC
J: TRBJ2-7; length: 13; D: -; V: TRBV11-3; size: -; CDR3: CASSLKSVYEQYF; DNA: TGTGCCAGCAGCTTAAAGTCGGTATACGAGCAGTACTTC
J: TRBJ1-1; length: 13; D: TRBD1; V: TRBV7-2; size: -; CDR3: CASSLAGTGEAFF; DNA: TGTGCCAGCAGCTTAGCGGGGACAGGTGAAGCTTTCTTT
J: TRBJ2-2; length: 14; D: TRBD2; V: TRBV6-5; size: once; CDR3: CASRPSGSTGELFF; DNA: TGTGCCAGCAGACCTAGCGGGAGTACCGGGGAGCTGTTTTTT
J: TRBJ2-3; length: 13; D: -; V: TRBV25-1; size: few; CDR3: CASSKGGYDTQYF; DNA: TGTGCCAGCAGTAAAGGAGGGTACGATACGCAGTATTTT
J: TRBJ1-5; length: 13; D: TRBD1; V: TRBV6-4; size: -; CDR3: CASSEQGDQPQHF; DNA: TGTGCCAGCAGTGAACAGGGGGATCAGCCCCAGCATTTT
J: TRBJ1-5; length: 15; D: -; V: TRBV7-9; size: -; CDR3: CASSPGLDSNQPQHF; DNA: TGTGCCAGCAGCCCCGGACTGGACTCAAATCAGCCCCAGCATTTT